The T cell receptor (beta chain) described here comes from a study of molecular identifiers for immune sequencing clone quantification. In this sample, this clonotype turned up a few times. V trimming: 0 bases; J trimming: 4 bases; junction bases outside the gene matches: 9. This CDR3 contains 17 residues. The germline V gene has CDR1 LGHNA and CDR2 YSLEER. Each CDR3 protein is one row after TCRdb ran MiXCR on the PCR reads. The sample lists roughly 630,000 distinct CDR3 sequences, roughly 23% occurring once. The TCR sequence derives from a human donor in good health. Some libraries in this study had Jurkat cell RNA spiked in. The specimen sequenced was naive CD8+ T cells from blood, with Jurkat cell RNA spiked in. Subset here: FACS-sorted CD8+CD4-CCR7+CD45RA+ naive T cells. The chain uses TRBV4-3 and TRBJ1-2, with 9 bases lining up with TRBD1. In DNA, the CDR3 is TGCGCCAGCAGCCAAGACTACCCACAGGGGGCGGCCTATGGCTACACCTTC. It is translated as CASSQDYPQGAAYGYTF.